The 26 T cell receptor beta chains given below trace back to one sample, sequenced in a study of T-cell memory formation after mild COVID-19. Using its own MiXCR run on the 5' RACE reads, TCRdb lists one record per CDR3 protein. This table holds 70,000 to 100,000 distinct CDR3 sequences, around 15% found once. Sequencing input: PBMCs or a T cell subset sorted from them (not recorded which). The receptor set was obtained from a man in his late teens or twenties who had mild COVID-19 (a few samples of this study predate the infection). Cell type and time point are not known.

This clonotype was detected many times. The V and J genes are TRBV11-2 and TRBJ1-1, with D unclear. V lost 5 bases, J lost 5 bases, and 9 bases lay in between. This CDR3 comprises 12 residues. Germline V CDR1 and CDR2: SGHAT, FQNNGV. The CDR3 is CASSLSQTEAFF. In DNA, the CDR3 is TGTGCCAGCAGCCTCAGCCAGACTGAAGCTTTCTTT.

This chain links TRBV6-6 with TRBJ1-5, with D unclear. Trimming stripped 4 bases from V and 1 base from J, with 8 bases between. The CDR3 runs to 14 residues. Germline V lookup: CDR1 MNHNY, CDR2 SVGAGI (reference sequence). CDR3 sequence: CASSSYGSNQPQHF. The CDR3 bases are TGTGCCAGCAGTTCCTACGGGAGCAATCAGCCCCAGCATTTT.

This clonotype was detected ten times or more. The rearrangement links TRBV7-9 to TRBJ2-1; the D gene is possibly TRBD2 (5 bases). Looked up from germline, CDR1 is SEHNR and CDR2 is FQNEAQ (reference sequence). The V gene lost 3 bases and the J gene lost 9 bases, with 18 bases spanning the gap. The CDR3 loop spans 15 amino acids. CDR3 DNA sequence: TGTGCCAGCAGCTTGGGCGCTAGCCCCGGGCTTGAGCAGTTCTTC. This gives the protein CASSLGASPGLEQFF.

This clonotype was observed a few times. The chain combines TRBV7-2 with TRBJ2-1; no clear D gene. The V gene's germline CDR1 is SGHTA and CDR2 FQGNSA. The CDR3 totals 11 residues. The V end was cut by 5 bases, the J end by 9 bases, with 8 bases between. CDR3 in DNA: TGTGCCAGCAGCCCCCAGAGTGAGCAGTTCTTC. It encodes CASSPQSEQFF. Combining the CDR3 with reference TRBV7-2 and TRBJ2-1 gives the whole variable domain GAGVSQSPSNKVTEKGKDVELRCDPISGHTALYWYRQSLGQGLEFLIYFQGNSAPDKSGLPSDRFSAERTGGSVSTLTIQRTQQEDSAVYLCASSPQSEQFFGPGTRLTVL.

The sample holds a few counts of this clonotype. This sequence joins TRBV7-2 and TRBJ2-3, with 12 bases that match TRBD2. The CDR3 spans 16 residues. J was trimmed by 1 base and V by 5 bases; bases with no gene match: 4. CDR1 SGHTA and CDR2 FQGNSA come from the germline V gene. CDR3 in DNA: TGTGCCAGCAGCCCCCGGACTAGCGGGGGCACAGATACGCAGTATTTT. The encoded protein is CASSPRTSGGTDTQYF.

This clonotype is termed medium-sized. The chain recombines TRBV20-1 with TRBJ2-5, with D unclear. The V gene lost 1 base and the J gene lost 2 bases, with 11 bases spanning the gap. The CDR3 extends over 14 amino acids. The germline CDR1 and CDR2 sequences are DFQATT and SNEGSKA (reference sequence). CDR3 protein: CSARGYSKQETQYF. In DNA form, the CDR3 reads TGCAGTGCTAGAGGATACTCGAAGCAAGAGACCCAGTACTTC.

This clonotype was seen many times. This chain links TRBV4-1 with TRBJ2-2, with D hard to call. From germline, CDR1 is MGHRA and CDR2 YSYEKL. The CDR3 length is 15 residues. Between the trimmed V and J ends, which lost 2 bases and 0 bases, there was a span of 7 bases. The CDR3 nucleotides read TGCGCCAGCAGCCAACAGGTACCGAACACCGGGGAGCTGTTTTTT. This encodes CASSQQVPNTGELFF.

In nucleotides, the CDR3 is TGCAGCACGGGACAGGACAATGAGCAGTTCTTC. Amino acids: CSTGQDNEQFF. This chain connects TRBV29-1 to TRBJ2-1; 8 nucleotides line up with TRBD1. Losses at the gene ends were 8 bases for V and 5 bases for J; bases not matched to a gene: 2. Germline assignment: CDR1 SQVTM and CDR2 ANQGSEA. The CDR3 length is 11 residues.

This clonotype has more than one count but fewer than ten. CDR3 sequence (DNA): TGTGCCACCAGTGATTCGACCATATGGCTGGGGGGCCGGGAGACCGGGGAGCTGTTTTTT. Protein product: CATSDSTIWLGGRETGELFF. The V gene is TRBV24-1, the J gene TRBJ2-2; D may match TRBD1 or TRBD2 (6 bases each). This CDR3 contains 20 residues. V was clipped by 2 bases and J by 5 bases, with 26 bases between them. From germline, CDR1 is KGHDR and CDR2 SFDVKD.

The chain employs TRBV10-3 and TRBJ1-2, with 8 bases matching TRBD1. Germline V gene lookup returns CDR1 ENHRY and CDR2 SYGVKD. The CDR3 sequence is 11 residues long. CDR3 DNA sequence: TGTGCGTGCGGACAGGGAAGTGGCTACACCTTC. Translated, it gives CACGQGSGYTF.

The chain couples TRBV6-6 to TRBJ2-2; weak D call: TRBD2 (6 bases). V was cut by 8 bases and J by 0 bases, with 16 bases left in between. The length of the CDR3 is 16 residues. Germline CDR1 MNHNY, CDR2 SVGAGI (reference sequence). CDR3 residues: CASAMAGRTNTGELFF. DNA of the CDR3: TGTGCCAGCGCTATGGCGGGACGGACGAACACCGGGGAGCTGTTTTTT.

This clonotype was counted at least ten times. The chain links TRBV10-2 to TRBJ2-1; D remains unclear. The CDR3 loop spans 10 amino acids. Germline V gives CDR1 WSHSY, CDR2 SAAADI. Trimming left V 6 bases short and J 5 bases short, with 2 bases between. CDR3 sequence reads: CASRDNEQFF. Written as DNA, the CDR3 is TGCGCCAGCAGGGACAATGAGCAGTTCTTC.

The V and J genes are TRBV14 and TRBJ2-7, with 9 bases fitting TRBD1. V shed 4 bases, J shed 4 bases, and the junction held 5 bases outside the gene matches. The CDR3 is made up of 14 amino acids. Germline values: CDR1 SGHDN, CDR2 FVKESK. The CDR3 nucleotides read TGTGCCAGCAGCCCCTGGGACAGGGATTACGAGCAGTACGTC. Translated, it gives CASSPWDRDYEQYV.

In this sample, this clonotype turned up a few times. The chain combines TRBV4-3 with TRBJ2-3; unclear D gene. Trimming cost V 1 base and J 2 bases, with 10 bases left between them. CDR3 length: 15 residues. Germline CDR1 is LGHNA and CDR2 is YSLEER. The CDR3 reads CASSQVVRSTDTQYF. In nucleotides, the CDR3 is TGCGCCAGCAGCCAAGTTGTCAGGTCCACAGATACGCAGTATTTT.

This clonotype was seen many times. The rearrangement links TRBV7-8 to TRBJ2-7; D remains unclear. Per the germline V gene, CDR1 is SGHVS and CDR2 is FQNEAQ. The CDR3 runs to 14 residues. V shed 2 bases and J shed 3 bases, with 11 bases lying between them. Written as DNA, the CDR3 is TGTGCCAGCAGCTTAAATCCCCAGGTCTACGAGCAGTACTTC. This gives the protein CASSLNPQVYEQYF.

This clonotype was counted only a few times. The chain has TRBV4-1 and TRBJ2-4; D perhaps matches TRBD1 (6 bases). Trimming stripped 4 bases from V and 8 bases from J, with 12 bases between. The CDR3 sequence is 13 residues long. In germline, CDR1 is MGHRA, CDR2 YSYEKL. This CDR3 is CASSLGRGDIQYF. As DNA, the CDR3 is TGCGCCAGCAGCCTCGGCAGGGGTGACATTCAGTACTTC.

The table lists this clonotype with a few counts. The chain has TRBV6-2 or TRBV6-3 and TRBJ2-1; TRBD1 might be the D (5 bases). V was shortened by 10 bases and J by 8 bases, with 9 bases between the two germline ends. Germline CDR1 and CDR2: MNHEY and SVGEGT. This CDR3 contains 10 residues. CDR3 sequence: CATQGYEQFF. The CDR3 DNA is TGTGCCACCCAGGGCTATGAGCAGTTCTTC.

V is TRBV6-5 and J is TRBJ2-1; weak D call: TRBD2 (5 bases). Trimming took 4 bases from V and 0 from J, leaving 7 bases between them. The CDR3 is 14 residues long. In germline, CDR1 is MNHEY, CDR2 SVGAGI. The CDR3 spells CASSWTDSYNEQFF. DNA for the CDR3: TGTGCCAGCAGTTGGACTGACTCCTACAATGAGCAGTTCTTC.

V gene TRBV7-2 combines with J gene TRBJ1-2; D remains ambiguous. Trimming took off 5 bases at V and 0 bases at J, with 13 bases between the two ends. The germline CDR1 and CDR2 sequences are SGHTA and FQGNSA. This CDR3 has 15 residues. CDR3 in amino acids: CASSVLGGPNYGYTF. In DNA, the CDR3 is TGTGCCAGCAGCGTCTTAGGAGGCCCTAACTATGGCTACACCTTC.

The table lists this clonotype with a few counts. The chain combines TRBV7-2 with TRBJ2-2; 9 nucleotides agree with TRBD1. The junction had 11 bases not matched to a gene; V was cut back by 7 bases and J by 8 bases. Per the germline V gene, CDR1 is SGHTA and CDR2 is FQGNSA. This CDR3 region has 15 residues. The CDR3 region is CASNDPGQGWGELFF. DNA for the CDR3: TGTGCCAGCAACGATCCGGGACAGGGTTGGGGGGAGCTGTTTTTT.

This clonotype has just a few counts. The rearrangement links TRBV7-8 to TRBJ2-5; D is uncertain. Germline CDR1 reads SGHVS; CDR2 reads FQNEAQ. V lost 0 bases and J 5 bases, leaving 10 bases between the germline ends. The CDR3 loop spans 14 amino acids. CDR3 coding DNA: TGTGCCAGCAGCTTAGCGCAAGTAGGGGAGACCCAGTACTTC. Its translation is CASSLAQVGETQYF.

V usage is TRBV30 and J usage is TRBJ2-3; tentative D call: TRBD1 (5 bases). The V end was cut by 4 bases, the J end by 5 bases, with 19 bases between. Germline V gene data show CDR1 as GTSNPN and CDR2 as SVGIG (reference sequence). The length of the CDR3 is 15 residues. Here the CDR3 DNA reads TGTGCCTGGATGACAGAGCTGATGACCGAAGATACGCAGTATTTT. This sequence encodes CAWMTELMTEDTQYF.

In this sample, this clonotype turned up many times. The V gene is TRBV4-3, the J gene TRBJ2-2; no clear D. The CDR3 has 11 residues. Trimming removed 8 bases at V and 10 bases at J, with 11 bases between. CDR1 is LGHNA and CDR2 is YSLEER in the germline V gene. The CDR3: CASGNSAELFF. DNA for the CDR3: TGCGCCAGCGGCAATTCCGCGGAGCTGTTTTTT.

This clonotype showed up many times. DNA for the CDR3: TGCGCCAGCAGCTTGGAAGGGCAGGGCAGCGACGAGCAGTACGTC. Its translation: CASSLEGQGSDEQYV. V usage is TRBV5-1 and J usage is TRBJ2-7, with D possibly being TRBD1 (5 bases). Germline V gives CDR1 SGHRS, CDR2 YFSETQ. The length of the CDR3 is 15 residues. V lost 0 bases and J 5 bases, leaving 15 bases between the germline ends.

The V call is TRBV7-9, the J call TRBJ2-7, with D possibly being TRBD2 (6 bases). The CDR3 is 14 amino acids. Germline CDR1 is SEHNR and CDR2 is FQNEAQ (reference sequence). The V end was cut by 5 bases, the J end by 4 bases, with 15 bases between. DNA for the CDR3: TGTGCCAGCAGCCCAAGTGGGGACTGGTACGAGCAGTACGTC. Protein: CASSPSGDWYEQYV.

CDR3 nucleotide sequence: TGTGCCAGCAGTTACGACTGGACGGCCCGGATCAAGACCCAGTACTTC. Translated: CASSYDWTARIKTQYF. This rearrangement joins TRBV6-2 or TRBV6-3 to TRBJ2-5; no firm D call. The length of the CDR3 is 16 residues. Germline values: CDR1 MNHEY, CDR2 SVGEGT. Deletions cut 2 bases from V and 6 bases from J, with 19 bases between.